These 21 T cell receptor beta chains share one sample of origin, sequenced in a study of T cell responses to AZD1222 COVID-19 vaccine. The protocol was immunoSEQ multiplex PCR, while the TCRdb copy is restricted to in-frame clones and leaves out a portion. Among 150,000 to 200,000 clones listed, 90% to 95% were seen once. Specimen: peripheral blood, collected on day 0 of AZD1222 vaccination. These receptors were collected from an adult in good health.

The V call is TRBV3-1 (or the pseudogene TRBV3-2), the J call TRBJ2-1; the match to TRBD2 covers 8 bases. Germline CDR1 reads LGHDT; CDR2 reads YNNKEL (reference sequence). The CDR3 has 17 residues. Trimming at V came to 4 bases and at J to 4 bases, leaving 12 bases not matched to a gene. DNA for the CDR3: TGTGCCAGCAGCCGCAGGTCGGGGACTAGTCGATACAATGAGCAGTTCTTC. Amino acids: CASSRRSGTSRYNEQFF.

This clone has a single count. The chain employs TRBV19 and TRBJ2-1; 8 nucleotides line up with TRBD1. This CDR3 is 17 amino acids long. Trimming took 6 bases from V and 6 from J; bases not matched to a gene: 16. Germline V gene sequence: CDR1 LNHDA, CDR2 SQIVND (reference sequence). CDR3 in amino acids: CASRTRPPGTGSNEQFF. As DNA, the CDR3 is TGTGCCAGTAGAACCCGCCCGCCCGGGACAGGCTCCAATGAGCAGTTCTTC.

The V call is TRBV5-1, the J call TRBJ1-2; D is possibly TRBD1 (5 bases). The germline V gene has CDR1 SGHRS and CDR2 YFSETQ. V was cut by 0 bases and J by 3 bases, with 12 bases left in between. CDR3 length: 15 amino acids. CDR3 region: CASSLAPGTYYGYTF. The CDR3 bases are TGCGCCAGCAGCTTGGCCCCCGGGACCTACTATGGCTACACCTTC.

The rearrangement joins TRBV13 to TRBJ1-1; perhaps TRBD1 as D (6 bases). The CDR3 length is 16 residues. V gave up 3 bases and J gave up 0 bases, with 14 bases separating them. Per the germline V gene, CDR1 is PRHDT and CDR2 is FYEKMQ (reference sequence). The CDR3, as DNA: TGTGCCAGCAGCTTGCATGACAGGCTCATGAACACTGAAGCTTTCTTT. It encodes CASSLHDRLMNTEAFF. The whole variable domain, remainder taken from reference TRBV13 and TRBJ1-1, is AAGVIQSPRHLIKEKRETATLKCYPIPRHDTVYWYQQGPGQDPQFLISFYEKMQSDKGSIPDRFSAQQFSDYHSELNMSSLELGDSALYFCASSLHDRLMNTEAFFGQGTRLTVV.

The chain uses TRBV7-8 and TRBJ1-2; D possibly corresponds to TRBD1 (6 bases). CDR1 is SGHVS and CDR2 is FQNEAQ in the germline V gene. V lost 5 bases and J 4 bases, leaving 23 bases between the germline ends. The CDR3 has 17 residues. The CDR3 DNA reads TGTGCCAGCAGCCCAGTCGATCGGACAGACCAAAGCTATGGCTACACCTTC. It codes for CASSPVDRTDQSYGYTF.

CDR3 region: CASSSPGGAGGMKAFF. The CDR3 bases are TGTGCCAGCAGTTCCCCGGGGGGGGCCGGGGGCATGAAAGCTTTCTTT. This rearrangement joins TRBV6-5 to TRBJ1-1, with D perhaps matching TRBD1 (6 bases). V lost 4 bases, J lost 9 bases, and 24 bases lay in between. This CDR3 has 16 residues. Germline CDR1 and CDR2: MNHEY and SVGAGI.

The chain carries TRBV5-6 and TRBJ1-5; weak D call: TRBD1 (6 bases). Deletions cut 4 bases from V and 3 bases from J, with 17 bases between. The CDR3 runs 16 residues. CDR1 is SGHDT, CDR2 YYEEEE, per germline. The CDR3 loop reads CASSLPTGEPNQPQHF. Here the CDR3 DNA reads TGTGCCAGCAGCCTACCGACAGGAGAACCCAATCAGCCCCAGCATTTT.

This chain uses TRBV4-1 with TRBJ1-2, with D perhaps matching TRBD1 (6 bases). The CDR3 is 16 residues long. Germline CDR1 MGHRA, CDR2 YSYEKL. With 2 bases removed from V and 0 bases from J, the gap between germline ends came to 13 bases. CDR3: CASSQTDRRANYGYTF. CDR3 nucleotide sequence: TGCGCCAGCAGCCAAACGGACAGACGAGCTAACTATGGCTACACCTTC.

A word on this clone: The junction shows a germline mismatch at one end, possibly a read error. The genes are TRBV27 and TRBJ1-1; D is unclear. The CDR3 spans 11 residues. Germline CDR1 MNHEY, CDR2 SMNVEV (reference sequence). CDR3 nucleotides: TGTGCCAGCGGTTTAAGCACTGAAGCTTTCTTT. As protein: CASGLSTEAFF.

The V call is TRBV7-2, the J call TRBJ1-1, with D maybe TRBD1 (5 bases). Per the germline V gene, CDR1 is SGHTA and CDR2 is FQGNSA. V was trimmed by 0 bases and J by 0 bases, leaving 11 bases between them. The CDR3 has 16 residues. CDR3 coding DNA: TGTGCCAGCAGCTTAGCGACAGCGATTATGAACACTGAAGCTTTCTTT. Translation: CASSLATAIMNTEAFF. Full variable domain (remainder filled in from reference TRBV7-2 and TRBJ1-1): GAGVSQSPSNKVTEKGKDVELRCDPISGHTALYWYRQSLGQGLEFLIYFQGNSAPDKSGLPSDRFSAERTGGSVSTLTIQRTQQEDSAVYLCASSLATAIMNTEAFFGQGTRLTVV.

The rearrangement joins TRBV27 to TRBJ1-2; 7 bases line up with TRBD1. The CDR3 sequence is 14 residues long. In germline, CDR1 is MNHEY, CDR2 SMNVEV (reference sequence). Losses at the gene ends were 5 bases for V and 12 bases for J; bases not matched to a gene: 15. The CDR3 nucleotides read TGTGCCAGCAGTCCCTCCCCCAGGGGGATAACCCACACCTTC. It translates to CASSPSPRGITHTF.

The CDR3 sequence is CAIRTGPSSYEQYF. CDR3 in DNA: TGTGCCATCAGGACAGGGCCTAGCTCCTACGAGCAGTACTTC. This sequence joins TRBV10-3 and TRBJ2-7, with 7 positions matching TRBD1. The CDR3 loop spans 14 amino acids. With 6 bases clipped from V and 0 bases from J, the junction kept 5 bases outside the gene matches. In germline, CDR1 is ENHRY, CDR2 SYGVKD.

This chain uses TRBV27 with TRBJ2-1; TRBD2 matches at 9 bases. The CDR3 extends over 13 amino acids. CDR1 and CDR2 (germline): MNHEY, SMNVEV (reference sequence). V lost 6 bases and J lost 9; bases outside the gene matches: 6. As DNA, the CDR3 is TGTGCCAGCAGACAGAGCGGGAGGCCTGAGCAGTTCTTC. It yields the protein CASRQSGRPEQFF.

The chain employs TRBV9 and TRBJ1-2; 7 positions agree with TRBD1. Trimming removed 0 bases from V and 7 bases from J; junction bases left unmatched: 9. The V gene's germline CDR1 is SGDLS and CDR2 YYNGEE. The CDR3 length is 15 residues. CDR3 DNA: TGTGCCAGCAGCGTAGCCCCCACAGGGGTCGCTGGCTACACCTTC. It is translated as CASSVAPTGVAGYTF.

This clone was recorded a few times. The chain recombines TRBV3-1 (or the pseudogene TRBV3-2) with TRBJ2-7, with 11 bases matching TRBD2. Looked up from germline, CDR1 is LGHDT and CDR2 is YNNKEL (reference sequence). The CDR3 covers 17 residues. The trim removed 0 bases at V and 0 bases at J, leaving 4 bases unmatched. CDR3 coding DNA: TGTGCCAGCAGCCAAGATAGACTAGCGGGACGCTCCTACGAGCAGTACTTC. Its protein is CASSQDRLAGRSYEQYF.

The chain carries TRBV28 and TRBJ2-7, with TRBD1 as a possible D gene (5 bases). Per germline, CDR1 MDHEN and CDR2 SYDVKM. With 7 bases removed from V and 3 bases from J, the gap between germline ends came to 19 bases. The length of the CDR3 is 15 residues. DNA of the CDR3: TGTGCCAGCACCTTGGGGCCAGAGCCTTTCTACGAGCAGTACTTC. It is translated as CASTLGPEPFYEQYF.

The chain recombines TRBV5-6 with TRBJ2-2, with no clear D. V was trimmed by 1 base and J by 6 bases, leaving 19 bases between them. This CDR3 spans 17 amino acids. Looked up from germline, CDR1 is SGHDT and CDR2 is YYEEEE. The CDR3, as DNA: TGTGCCAGCAGCTTGATCACACCGTTGGGTCGGGCCGGGGAGCTGTTTTTT. Protein sequence: CASSLITPLGRAGELFF.

The rearrangement links TRBV7-2 to TRBJ1-5, with D uncertain. This CDR3 is built from 14 residues. V was trimmed by 1 base and J by 7 bases, leaving 11 bases between them. Germline CDR1 reads SGHTA; CDR2 reads FQGNSA. CDR3 nucleotide sequence: TGTGCCAGCAGCTTAGAATGGGGAGTCCAGCCCCAGCATTTT. It codes for CASSLEWGVQPQHF.

The rearrangement joins TRBV19 to TRBJ1-5; 7 nucleotides agree with TRBD1. CDR1 and CDR2 (germline): LNHDA, SQIVND (reference sequence). The trim removed 7 bases at V and 1 base at J, leaving 7 bases unmatched. CDR3 size: 15 residues. The CDR3 nucleotides read TGTGCCAGTATAGGGGGCTCCCGGAGCAATCAGCCCCAGCATTTT. This encodes CASIGGSRSNQPQHF.

V and J are TRBV6-5 and TRBJ2-1, with TRBD2 identical over 8 bases. The germline V gene encodes CDR1 MNHEY and CDR2 SVGAGI. Trimming removed 0 bases from V and 6 bases from J; junction bases left unmatched: 1. This CDR3 has 14 amino acids. In nucleotides, the CDR3 is TGTGCCAGCAGTTACTCAGGACTAGCCAATGAGCAGTTCTTC. Protein: CASSYSGLANEQFF.

The DNA for the CDR3 is TGTGCCTGGACAGAAAGCTATGGCTACACCTTC. Residues: CAWTESYGYTF. The V and J genes are TRBV30 and TRBJ1-2; D uncertain. In germline, CDR1 is GTSNPN, CDR2 SVGIG (reference sequence). The CDR3 sequence is 11 residues long. Trimming shortened V by 4 bases and J by 4 bases, and 7 bases separated the two germline ends.